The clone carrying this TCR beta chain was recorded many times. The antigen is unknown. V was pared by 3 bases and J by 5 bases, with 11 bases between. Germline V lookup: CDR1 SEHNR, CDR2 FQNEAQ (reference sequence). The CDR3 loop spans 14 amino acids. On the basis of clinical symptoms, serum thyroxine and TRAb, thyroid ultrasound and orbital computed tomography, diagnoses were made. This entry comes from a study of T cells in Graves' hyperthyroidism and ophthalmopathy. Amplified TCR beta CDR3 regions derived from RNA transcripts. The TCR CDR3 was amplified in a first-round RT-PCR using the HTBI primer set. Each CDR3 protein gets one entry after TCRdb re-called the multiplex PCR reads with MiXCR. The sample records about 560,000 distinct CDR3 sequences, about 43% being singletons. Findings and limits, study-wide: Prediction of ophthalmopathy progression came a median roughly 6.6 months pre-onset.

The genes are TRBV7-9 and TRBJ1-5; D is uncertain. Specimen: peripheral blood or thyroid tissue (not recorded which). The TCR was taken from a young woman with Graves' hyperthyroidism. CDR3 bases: TGTGCCAGCAGCTTCGGGTGGGTCGATCAGCCCCAGCATTTT. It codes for CASSFGWVDQPQHF.